This section outlines one T cell receptor beta chain sequence together with its context. Its target is not known. Primers for the PCR totalled 60 Vbeta and 13 Jbeta. The data were produced by immunoSEQ multiplex PCR, yet TCRdb's version contains in-frame clones alone and is incomplete. This table holds approximately 190,000 clones, roughly 80% found once. This specimen belongs to a study of cytomegalovirus exposure and HLA in healthy donors. General study findings and limits: Among the CMV-associated chains, three were confirmed in vitro as specific for CMV antigens. Rates of TCR association differed by HLA locus in a later analysis, with DRB1 highest and HLA-C lowest.

Germline V gives CDR1 MNHEY, CDR2 SVGAGI. The CDR3 is 16 residues long. Trimming cost V 0 bases and J 8 bases; bases outside gene matches: 4. The genes are TRBV6-5 and TRBJ2-1, with 13 bases matching TRBD2. This TCR came from a woman aged 18 to 35 in good health and CMV-seronegative. Material for sequencing was PBMCs. The CDR3 here is CASSYSRTSGSDEQFF. DNA of the CDR3: TGTGCCAGCAGTTACTCACGGACTAGCGGGAGCGATGAGCAGTTCTTC.